This entry lists 7 T cell receptor beta chains sequenced from one sample in a study of cytomegalovirus exposure and HLA in healthy donors. Researchers ran the PCR with 60 Vbeta and 13 Jbeta primers. Profiling relied on immunoSEQ multiplex PCR, and the TCRdb table lists in-frame clones only, not all of them. The profile covers 100,000 to 150,000 clones, with roughly 80% appearing a single time and 8.5% to 10% taken by the ten largest. The sample taken for sequencing was PBMCs. Receptors originate from a female donor in good health and CMV-seropositive.

This clone was found a few times. The DNA for the CDR3 is TGCGCCAGCAGCCGTGACAGTCGAAACTATGGCTACACCTTC. Its protein is CASSRDSRNYGYTF. This chain links TRBV5-1 with TRBJ1-2; D perhaps matches TRBD1 (5 bases). CDR3 length: 14 amino acids. CDR1 is SGHRS, CDR2 YFSETQ, per germline. Trimming removed 4 bases from V and 2 bases from J, with 12 bases in between.

This chain links TRBV28 with TRBJ1-2; 9 bases are shared with TRBD1. Germline values: CDR1 MDHEN, CDR2 SYDVKM. There are 14 residues in the CDR3. J gave up 5 bases and V 5 bases, and 6 bases lay outside the gene matches. In nucleotides, the CDR3 is TGTGCCAGCAGTCCCCGGGACAGGGCGTATGGCTACACCTTC. It specifies CASSPRDRAYGYTF.

V is TRBV7-8 and J is TRBJ2-1, with D possibly being TRBD1 (5 bases). V shed 0 bases and J shed 4 bases, with 10 bases lying between them. In germline, CDR1 is SGHVS, CDR2 FQNEAQ. The CDR3 sequence is 15 residues long. In DNA, the CDR3 is TGTGCCAGCAGCTTAGCAGGGGTGAGGTACAATGAGCAGTTCTTC. Translated, it gives CASSLAGVRYNEQFF.

The chain recombines TRBV7-9 with TRBJ2-2, with a weak D call TRBD1 (5 bases). Germline loops: CDR1 SEHNR, CDR2 FQNEAQ (reference sequence). The V end was cut by 0 bases, the J end by 8 bases, with 13 bases between. The CDR3 length is 15 residues. The CDR3 DNA follows: TGTGCCAGCAGCTTAGCGACGACAGTTTTAGGGGAGCTGTTTTTT. It encodes CASSLATTVLGELFF.

The rearrangement joins TRBV30 to TRBJ1-3; possible D gene TRBD1, 6 bases. The V end was cut by 4 bases, the J end by 4 bases, with 11 bases between. Germline-derived CDR1 and CDR2 are GTSNPN and SVGIG (reference sequence). This CDR3 contains 13 residues. The CDR3 DNA reads as TGTGCCTGGACTTGGACAGCCGGAAACACCATATATTTT. This encodes CAWTWTAGNTIYF.

This clone was observed a handful of times. The chain recombines TRBV9 with TRBJ1-3; D call uncertain. Per germline, CDR1 SGDLS and CDR2 YYNGEE. The V gene lost 2 bases and the J gene lost 9 bases, with 12 bases spanning the gap. The CDR3 spans 13 residues. CDR3 protein: CASSVLEVGTIYF. The CDR3 region has the DNA TGTGCCAGCAGCGTCCTAGAGGTCGGCACCATATATTTT.

The gene calls are TRBV18 and TRBJ2-5, with 9 bases lining up with TRBD2. V lost 0 bases to trimming and J lost 5 bases; unmatched junction nucleotides: 7. CDR3 size: 16 residues. Germline V lookup: CDR1 KGHSH, CDR2 LQKENI. The CDR3 sequence: CASSPPGSGGRETQYF. The DNA for the CDR3 is TGTGCCAGCTCACCACCGGGTAGCGGGGGACGTGAGACCCAGTACTTC.